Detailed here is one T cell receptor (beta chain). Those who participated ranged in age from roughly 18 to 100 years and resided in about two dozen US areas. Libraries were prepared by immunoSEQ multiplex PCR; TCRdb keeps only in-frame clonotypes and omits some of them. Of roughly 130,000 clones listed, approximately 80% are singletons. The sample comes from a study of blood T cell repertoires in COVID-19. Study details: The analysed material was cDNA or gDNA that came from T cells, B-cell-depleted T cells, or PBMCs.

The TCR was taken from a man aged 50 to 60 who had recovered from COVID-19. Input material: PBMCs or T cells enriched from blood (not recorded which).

The chain's CDR3 is CASSSRGPEAFF. The CDR3, as DNA: TGTGCCAGCAGCTCTCGAGGGCCTGAAGCTTTCTTT. This chain joins TRBV5-4 and TRBJ1-1; no clear D. Germline CDR1 reads SGHNT; CDR2 reads YYREEE (reference sequence). V was pared by 3 bases and J by 6 bases, with 9 bases between. This CDR3 is 12 amino acids long.